Below, 30 T cell receptor beta chains from the same sample are listed, as sequenced in a study of blood T cells in healthy people across ages. The second PCR ran roughly 6 to 11 cycles with a sample-barcoded 5' primer and J-beta primers. TCRdb re-derived calls from the 5' RACE reads in MiXCR, one entry per CDR3 protein. The repertoire holds hundreds of thousands of distinct CDR3 sequences, with roughly 44% as singletons. The specimen was blood. The receptors were sampled from a man in his 60s in good health.

This rearrangement joins TRBV10-3 to TRBJ1-1; possible D gene TRBD1, 6 bases. This CDR3 comprises 13 residues. The V gene lost 3 bases and the J gene lost 1 base, with 6 bases spanning the gap. Germline V gives CDR1 ENHRY, CDR2 SYGVKD. The CDR3 region is CAISEGGNTEAFF. CDR3 coding DNA: TGTGCCATCAGTGAAGGGGGGAACACTGAAGCTTTCTTT.

The chain uses TRBV9 and TRBJ1-2, with 7 bases aligning to TRBD1. CDR3 length: 17 residues. V lost 2 bases and J lost 8; bases outside the gene matches: 18. CDR1 and CDR2 from the germline V gene are SGDLS and YYNGEE. Written as DNA, the CDR3 is TGTGCCAGCAGCGTTGAGGGTCGACAGGGCTCTTTCTTAGGCTACACCTTC. Translation: CASSVEGRQGSFLGYTF.

This clonotype was seen a handful of times. V usage is TRBV7-2 and J usage is TRBJ2-2, with D perhaps given as TRBD1 or TRBD2 (5 bases each). In germline, CDR1 is SGHTA, CDR2 FQGNSA. Trimming stripped 7 bases from V and 6 bases from J, with 15 bases between. The CDR3 consists of 14 residues. CDR3 amino acids: CASTTARGAGELFF. In DNA form, the CDR3 reads TGTGCCAGCACCACCGCGAGGGGTGCCGGGGAGCTGTTTTTT.

The chain uses TRBV15 and TRBJ2-1; 8 positions match TRBD2. TRBJ2-7 matches the DNA end more closely, so the J call is doubtful. CDR1 is LNHNV, CDR2 YYDKDF, per germline (reference sequence). This CDR3 contains 16 residues. The DNA for the CDR3 is TGTGCCACCAGCAGGGGCCGGGGGGGCTCCTACAATGAGCAGTACTTC. Amino acid sequence: CATSRGRGGSYNEQYF.

In the case of this clonotype: A clone one base away is much larger, so this may be a read error. The CDR3 nucleotides read TGTGCCAGCAGTTACGCCGGGGGGATGCAAGAGACCCAGTACTTC. Protein product: CASSYAGGMQETQYF. The rearrangement joins TRBV6-2 or TRBV6-3 to TRBJ2-7; TRBD2 matches 7 bases. The J call is uncertain, as TRBJ2-5 better fits the DNA end. Germline CDR1 and CDR2: MNHEY and SVGEGT. This CDR3 contains 15 residues.

This clonotype has a handful of counts. This sequence joins TRBV30 and TRBJ2-7; tentative D call: TRBD1 (6 bases). Trimming removed 0 bases at V and 2 bases at J, with 8 bases between. The CDR3 is made up of 13 amino acids. Germline CDR1 and CDR2: GTSNPN and SVGIG (reference sequence). The CDR3 loop is CAWSVNRAYEQYF. CDR3 in DNA: TGTGCCTGGAGTGTAAACAGGGCCTACGAGCAGTACTTC. Variable domain in full (rest from reference TRBV30 and TRBJ2-7): SQTIHQWPATLVQPVGSPLSLECTVEGTSNPNLYWYRQAAGRGLQLLFYSVGIGQISSEVPQNLSASRPQDRQFILSSKKLLLSDSGFYLCAWSVNRAYEQYFGPGTRLTVT.

This chain links TRBV7-2 with TRBJ2-1; TRBD2 might be the D (5 bases). This CDR3 region has 16 residues. V lost 0 bases and J 1 base, leaving 10 bases between the germline ends. Looked up from germline, CDR1 is SGHTA and CDR2 is FQGNSA. This CDR3 is CASSLATMLSYNEQFF. CDR3 bases: TGTGCCAGCAGCTTAGCGACTATGCTTTCCTACAATGAGCAGTTCTTC.

The chain carries TRBV27 and TRBJ2-3; D might be TRBD1 or TRBD2, each matching 5 bases. Germline loops: CDR1 MNHEY, CDR2 SMNVEV (reference sequence). Trimming shortened V by 4 bases and J by 5 bases, and 13 bases separated the two germline ends. CDR3 length equals 14 residues. The CDR3 protein is CASSSRDAQDTQYF. DNA of the CDR3: TGTGCCAGCAGTTCCCGGGACGCCCAAGATACGCAGTATTTT.

A word on this clonotype: Relative to the germline gene, one junction end is altered; a read error may explain this. V gene TRBV28 combines with J gene TRBJ2-3; 15 nucleotides match TRBD2. CDR1 is MDHEN and CDR2 is SYDVKM in the germline V gene. CDR3 length: 15 amino acids. The CDR3, as DNA: TGTGCCAGCGACCCCCGGACTAGCGGGGGGGATACGCGGTATTTT. Its protein is CASDPRTSGGDTRYF.

This clonotype was counted a few times. This rearrangement joins TRBV6-4 to TRBJ1-2; 7 positions match TRBD1. Germline V gene sequence: CDR1 MRHNA, CDR2 SNTAGT. The CDR3 consists of 15 residues. J lost 2 bases, V lost 4 bases, and 7 bases had no gene match. The CDR3 nucleotides are TGTGCCAGCAGTGCTGACAGGGTCGGGAACTATGGCTACACCTTC. Translated: CASSADRVGNYGYTF.

The chain has TRBV4-1 and TRBJ1-5, with D hard to call. Trimming took off 2 bases at V and 6 bases at J, with 8 bases between the two ends. This CDR3 is 13 amino acids long. CDR1 and CDR2 (germline): MGHRA, YSYEKL. In DNA form, the CDR3 reads TGCGCCAGCAGCCAAACAGAGTTTCAGCCCCAGCATTTT. Translation: CASSQTEFQPQHF.

The chain uses TRBV27 and TRBJ1-2; D possibly corresponds to TRBD1 (6 bases). This CDR3 is built from 16 residues. Germline V gene lookup returns CDR1 MNHEY and CDR2 SMNVEV (reference sequence). V lost 0 bases and J 4 bases, leaving 15 bases between the germline ends. CDR3 residues: CASSLSAAGGAYGYTF. DNA of the CDR3: TGTGCCAGCAGTTTATCCGCGGCGGGGGGCGCCTATGGCTACACCTTC.

J is TRBJ1-1 and V is TRBV21-1; the table assigns TRBD1, which was not confirmed against the DNA. TRBV21-1 is annotated as a pseudogene. This CDR3 is built from 15 residues. Here the CDR3 reads CASSKATGGYTEAFF. In nucleotides, the CDR3 is TGTGCCAGCAGCAAAGCTACAGGGGGGTACACTGAAGCTTTCTTT.

Regarding this clonotype: One junction end disagrees with the germline gene, perhaps due to a read error. The chain is built from TRBV7-9 and TRBJ1-2; 11 nucleotides agree with TRBD1. This CDR3 spans 13 amino acids. Germline lookup yields CDR1 SEHNR and CDR2 FQNEAQ (reference sequence). The CDR3 reads CVSSPGQGDGYTF. The CDR3 region has the DNA TGTGTCAGCAGCCCGGGACAGGGGGACGGCTACACCTTC.

The chain has TRBV6-2 or TRBV6-3 and TRBJ2-4; D uncertain. With the DNA end fitting TRBJ2-7 better, the J assignment may be wrong. Per germline, CDR1 MNHEY and CDR2 SVGEGT. This CDR3 has 13 amino acids. CDR3 protein: CASSVSLIYEQYF. CDR3 nucleotide sequence: TGTGCCAGCAGTGTCTCCTTGATTTACGAGCAGTACTTC.

This clonotype was counted a few times. The chain links TRBV5-1 to TRBJ2-3, with TRBD2 matching 11 bases. Germline V CDR1 and CDR2: SGHRS, YFSETQ. The V and J ends lost 4 bases and 4 bases, in that order; junction bases with no gene match: 8. CDR3 size: 16 residues. The DNA for the CDR3 is TGCGCCAGCAGCCCCGTAGCGGGGGGGCTTCCAGATACGCAGTATTTT. The encoded protein is CASSPVAGGLPDTQYF.

The CDR3 DNA sequence: TGTGCCAGCAGTTATAGGGAACAGAATCAGCCCCAGCATTTT. Its protein product is CASSYREQNQPQHF. V and J are TRBV6-2 or TRBV6-3 and TRBJ1-5; D not resolved. CDR3 length: 14 amino acids. Germline assignment: CDR1 MNHEY and CDR2 SVGEGT. The V end was cut by 3 bases, the J end by 4 bases, with 10 bases between.

This clonotype was seen a few times. J is TRBJ1-2 and V is TRBV6-5; possibly TRBD1 for D (6 bases). Germline-derived CDR1 and CDR2 are MNHEY and SVGAGI. Trimming cost V 10 bases and J 5 bases, with 26 bases left between them. The CDR3 spans 16 residues. The CDR3 loop reads CATLTPRGGEVYGYTF. The CDR3 nucleotides read TGTGCCACACTGACACCGAGGGGGGGAGAGGTTTATGGCTACACCTTC.

This chain joins TRBV7-8 and TRBJ1-4; D is unresolved. The CDR3 covers 15 residues. Germline CDR1 and CDR2: SGHVS and FQNEAQ. The germline V and J ends were trimmed by 1 base and 11 bases, with 17 bases remaining between them. The CDR3: CASSLVSGPGRKLFF. The DNA for the CDR3 is TGTGCCAGCAGCTTAGTGTCGGGCCCGGGGAGGAAACTGTTTTTT.

This clonotype is a singleton in its sample. V gene TRBV12-3 or TRBV12-4 combines with J gene TRBJ2-5; 8 bases are a match to TRBD1. Trimming at V came to 5 bases and at J to 5 bases, leaving 7 bases not matched to a gene. The CDR3 is 14 amino acids. The CDR3 region is CASSRPGQVETQYF. CDR3 sequence (DNA): TGTGCCAGCAGTCGACCGGGACAGGTTGAGACCCAGTACTTC.

The chain couples TRBV7-2 to TRBJ2-1; 8 bases line up with TRBD2. V was pared by 4 bases and J by 6 bases, with 8 bases of the junction left unmatched. The CDR3 length is 15 residues. CDR1 and CDR2 (germline): SGHTA, FQGNSA. The chain's CDR3 is CASSYARGGPNEQFF. The DNA for the CDR3 is TGTGCCAGCAGCTACGCCCGGGGGGGCCCCAATGAGCAGTTCTTC.

This chain connects TRBV12-3 or TRBV12-4 to TRBJ1-1, with D perhaps TRBD1 (5 bases). V was pared by 7 bases and J by 4 bases, with 16 bases between. The CDR3 sequence is 14 residues long. CDR3 residues: CASNPQGGGTEAFF. The CDR3 bases are TGTGCCAGCAACCCTCAGGGCGGGGGCACTGAAGCTTTCTTT.

This clonotype was seen a few times. The chain combines TRBV4-2 with TRBJ2-1; 10 nucleotides line up with TRBD2. Looked up from germline, CDR1 is LGHNA and CDR2 is YNFKEQ. This CDR3 contains 17 residues. The trim removed 0 bases at V and 5 bases at J, leaving 7 bases unmatched. The CDR3 nucleotides read TGTGCCAGCAGCCAAGATCGAGGGACTAGCGAACACAATGAGCAGTTCTTC. Its translation is CASSQDRGTSEHNEQFF.

The CDR3 bases are TGTGCCAGCCGACTAGCCGGGGAGGGTGAGCAGTTCTTC. This codes for CASRLAGEGEQFF. The chain uses TRBV3-1 and TRBJ2-1; 7 nucleotides line up with TRBD2. This CDR3 is built from 13 residues. Trimming at V came to 8 bases and at J to 9 bases, leaving 10 bases not matched to a gene. Germline V gives CDR1 LGHDT, CDR2 YNNKEL (reference sequence).

The rearrangement uses TRBV27 and TRBJ2-1, with 9 bases matching TRBD2. The CDR3 covers 15 residues. V shed 5 bases and J 3 bases; nucleotides not matched to a gene: 5. Germline V gene sequence: CDR1 MNHEY, CDR2 SMNVEV (reference sequence). CDR3 amino acids: CASSPGRGGYNEQFF. CDR3 bases: TGTGCCAGCAGTCCGGGGCGGGGGGGCTACAATGAGCAGTTCTTC.

This rearrangement joins TRBV20-1 to TRBJ2-1; D is unclear. The CDR3 consists of 13 residues. Per germline, CDR1 DFQATT and CDR2 SNEGSKA (reference sequence). V dropped 4 bases and J dropped 0 bases, with 7 bases sitting between them. The CDR3 spells CSATPRSYNEQFF. The CDR3 nucleotides read TGCAGTGCTACTCCTCGCTCCTACAATGAGCAGTTCTTC.

The table lists this clonotype with a few counts. The gene calls are TRBV24-1 and TRBJ2-3; D ambiguous. Trimming pared 5 bases from V and 4 bases from J, leaving 12 bases between. Germline lookup yields CDR1 KGHDR and CDR2 SFDVKD. This CDR3 spans 14 amino acids. The CDR3 nucleotides read TGTGCCACCAGTGGCATCATCCCTGCAGATACGCAGTATTTT. This codes for CATSGIIPADTQYF.

This clonotype was observed a few times. The chain uses TRBV12-3 or TRBV12-4 and TRBJ2-7; D may match TRBD1 or TRBD2 (5 bases each). This CDR3 spans 18 amino acids. Deletions cut 9 bases from V and 2 bases from J, with 29 bases between. For the CDR3, the DNA is TGTGCCAGTCCCTGCTTAATAATCCGGGACCGATCACCCTACGAGCAGTACTTC. This sequence encodes CASPCLIIRDRSPYEQYF.

This clonotype was detected a few times. The chain carries TRBV6-2 or TRBV6-3 and TRBJ2-7; 7 bases fit TRBD1. The V segment lost 5 bases and the J segment 3 bases; nucleotides outside the gene matches: 7. CDR3 length: 14 amino acids. Germline V gene data show CDR1 as MNHEY and CDR2 as SVGEGT. The CDR3 nucleotides read TGTGCCAGCAGTGACAGGGCTGGAGGCTACGAGCAGTACTTC. Translated: CASSDRAGGYEQYF.

The genes are TRBV7-9 and TRBJ1-1; D possibly corresponds to TRBD1 (6 bases). The ends were cut back, 2 bases at V and 0 bases at J, with 7 bases in the middle. The germline V gene encodes CDR1 SEHNR and CDR2 FQNEAQ (reference sequence). This CDR3 has 14 residues. The CDR3 DNA reads TGTGCCAGCAGCTTACCAGGGGTGAACACTGAAGCTTTCTTT. This codes for CASSLPGVNTEAFF.